Sequencing of this T cell receptor (beta chain) was carried out in a study of OX40 agonist ivuxolimab in advanced cancers. Regarding this clone: The antigen remains unidentified.

Germline V gene lookup returns CDR1 MGHDK and CDR2 SYGVNS. The J segment lost 10 bases and the V segment lost 6 bases, leaving 7 bases of the junction unmatched. The CDR3 contains 15 residues. Whole-study findings and limits: Among the nonresponders, some also had low normalized T-cell clonal expansion. Among T cells, CD8+ cells averaged more expanded clones than CD4+ cells.

The method was immunoSEQ multiplex PCR; TCRdb's version includes in-frame clones alone and lacks a portion of them. Seen here are roughly 120,000 clones, roughly 90% observed once, and the top ten hold about 0.28%. The receptor was derived from an adult with an advanced solid tumor such as melanoma, head and neck, liver or kidney cancer. Sequenced here: CD4+ or CD8+ T cells sorted from blood, sampled in a trial of the OX40 agonist ivuxolimab. The chain carries TRBV25-1 and TRBJ1-6; the match to TRBD1 covers 12 bases. In DNA, the CDR3 is TGTGCCAGCAGGAGGGGACAGGGGGCTTTGTCACCCCTCCACTTT. It yields the protein CASRRGQGALSPLHF.